What follows is one T cell receptor (beta chain) and its context. The CDR3 extends over 14 amino acids. The V gene lost 0 bases and the J gene lost 5 bases, with 9 bases spanning the gap. Germline V CDR1 and CDR2: SGHRS, YFSETQ. This record belongs to a study of PD-L1 blockade in urothelial cancer. As for the study in general: Timepoints chosen for blood analysis were 3 weeks (second dose) and 6 weeks after treatment start. A median blood sample held roughly 150,000 T cells and 75,000 to 85,000 unique TCRs.

Assay used: immunoSEQ multiplex PCR; TCRdb lists only in-frame clones, some missing. This table holds over 15,000 clones, approximately 90% found once. This sequence originates from a man aged 50 to 59 with urothelial cancer. The sample was PBMCs, taken around atezolizumab (anti-PD-L1) treatment. V and J are TRBV5-1 and TRBJ2-1, with D possibly matching TRBD2 (7 bases). The CDR3 bases are TGCGCCAGCAGCTTGGCGGGGGGCCACAATGAGCAGTTCTTC. As protein: CASSLAGGHNEQFF.